The 5 T cell receptor beta chains presented below share a single source sample, sequenced in a study of T cells in women clearing cervical HPV infection. Generated by immunoSEQ multiplex PCR, the TCRdb table keeps only in-frame clones and is missing some. The clone table shows tens of thousands of clones, with the ten largest holding about 7%. Specimen: blood buffy coat. All receptors come from a woman aged 18-70 years with a cervical HPV16 infection that either progressed to CIN3+ or cleared (not recorded which).

For this clone: The read stops 3 residues short of the end of the CDR3; the missing end is completed from the germline J gene. J is TRBJ2-7 and V is TRBV2, with TRBD1 as a possible D gene (5 bases). CDR1 SNHLY and CDR2 FYNNEI come from the germline V gene. The CDR3 covers 13 residues. V lost 9 bases and J lost 2, with 14 bases in between. Partial CDR3 DNA: TGTGCCAGTCACTGGGGCAGAACCTACGAG. Amino acid sequence: CASHWGRTYE. The whole CDR3 is CASHWGRTYEQYF.

The covered CDR3 bases are TGTGCCAGCAGTGCAGGGACTAGGACTGTTACG. Translation gives CASSAGTRTVT. In full, the CDR3 is CASSAGTRTVTQYF. The V call is TRBV6-1, the J call TRBJ2-3, with 8 bases matching TRBD2. The read comes to an end 3 residues before the CDR3 does, leaving the germline J gene to fill in the end. Germline V gene sequence: CDR1 MNHNS, CDR2 SASEGT. V dropped 4 bases and J dropped 8; count of bases not matched to a gene: 8. The CDR3 is made up of 14 amino acids.

As for this clone: The DNA ends 3 residues before the CDR3 does, and the rest of the CDR3 is filled in from the germline J gene. This chain joins TRBV29-1 and TRBJ2-7; the D is unclear. The V gene's germline CDR1 is SQVTM and CDR2 ANQGSEA. The CDR3 loop spans 12 amino acids. V was cut by 4 bases and J by 0 bases, with 7 bases left in between. CDR3: CSVGRSSYEQYF. Incomplete CDR3 DNA: TGCAGCGTTGGCAGGAGCTCCTACGAG.

Notes on this clone: Read coverage stops 3 residues before the CDR3 terminus; the germline J gene supplies the remainder. The rearrangement uses TRBV5-1 and TRBJ2-7; D uncertain. CDR1 is SGHRS and CDR2 is YFSETQ in the germline V gene. This CDR3 is 13 amino acids long. Trimming took 4 bases from V and 0 from J, leaving 8 bases between them. Incomplete CDR3 DNA: TGCGCCAGCAGCCCGTCGGGCTCCTACGAG. Residues: CASSPSGSYE. The full-length CDR3 reads as CASSPSGSYEQYF.

A remark on this clone: The read halts 3 residues ahead of the CDR3 end, with the missing end drawn from the germline J gene. The chain recombines TRBV5-1 with TRBJ2-7, with 7 bases aligning to TRBD1. Germline trimming cut 1 base from V and 5 bases from J; bases unmatched to any gene: 0. This CDR3 contains 12 residues. Looked up from germline, CDR1 is SGHRS and CDR2 is YFSETQ. The CDR3 bases that were read are TGCGCCAGCAGCTTGACAGGGGACGAG. It yields the protein CASSLTGDE. The full CDR3 is CASSLTGDEQYF.